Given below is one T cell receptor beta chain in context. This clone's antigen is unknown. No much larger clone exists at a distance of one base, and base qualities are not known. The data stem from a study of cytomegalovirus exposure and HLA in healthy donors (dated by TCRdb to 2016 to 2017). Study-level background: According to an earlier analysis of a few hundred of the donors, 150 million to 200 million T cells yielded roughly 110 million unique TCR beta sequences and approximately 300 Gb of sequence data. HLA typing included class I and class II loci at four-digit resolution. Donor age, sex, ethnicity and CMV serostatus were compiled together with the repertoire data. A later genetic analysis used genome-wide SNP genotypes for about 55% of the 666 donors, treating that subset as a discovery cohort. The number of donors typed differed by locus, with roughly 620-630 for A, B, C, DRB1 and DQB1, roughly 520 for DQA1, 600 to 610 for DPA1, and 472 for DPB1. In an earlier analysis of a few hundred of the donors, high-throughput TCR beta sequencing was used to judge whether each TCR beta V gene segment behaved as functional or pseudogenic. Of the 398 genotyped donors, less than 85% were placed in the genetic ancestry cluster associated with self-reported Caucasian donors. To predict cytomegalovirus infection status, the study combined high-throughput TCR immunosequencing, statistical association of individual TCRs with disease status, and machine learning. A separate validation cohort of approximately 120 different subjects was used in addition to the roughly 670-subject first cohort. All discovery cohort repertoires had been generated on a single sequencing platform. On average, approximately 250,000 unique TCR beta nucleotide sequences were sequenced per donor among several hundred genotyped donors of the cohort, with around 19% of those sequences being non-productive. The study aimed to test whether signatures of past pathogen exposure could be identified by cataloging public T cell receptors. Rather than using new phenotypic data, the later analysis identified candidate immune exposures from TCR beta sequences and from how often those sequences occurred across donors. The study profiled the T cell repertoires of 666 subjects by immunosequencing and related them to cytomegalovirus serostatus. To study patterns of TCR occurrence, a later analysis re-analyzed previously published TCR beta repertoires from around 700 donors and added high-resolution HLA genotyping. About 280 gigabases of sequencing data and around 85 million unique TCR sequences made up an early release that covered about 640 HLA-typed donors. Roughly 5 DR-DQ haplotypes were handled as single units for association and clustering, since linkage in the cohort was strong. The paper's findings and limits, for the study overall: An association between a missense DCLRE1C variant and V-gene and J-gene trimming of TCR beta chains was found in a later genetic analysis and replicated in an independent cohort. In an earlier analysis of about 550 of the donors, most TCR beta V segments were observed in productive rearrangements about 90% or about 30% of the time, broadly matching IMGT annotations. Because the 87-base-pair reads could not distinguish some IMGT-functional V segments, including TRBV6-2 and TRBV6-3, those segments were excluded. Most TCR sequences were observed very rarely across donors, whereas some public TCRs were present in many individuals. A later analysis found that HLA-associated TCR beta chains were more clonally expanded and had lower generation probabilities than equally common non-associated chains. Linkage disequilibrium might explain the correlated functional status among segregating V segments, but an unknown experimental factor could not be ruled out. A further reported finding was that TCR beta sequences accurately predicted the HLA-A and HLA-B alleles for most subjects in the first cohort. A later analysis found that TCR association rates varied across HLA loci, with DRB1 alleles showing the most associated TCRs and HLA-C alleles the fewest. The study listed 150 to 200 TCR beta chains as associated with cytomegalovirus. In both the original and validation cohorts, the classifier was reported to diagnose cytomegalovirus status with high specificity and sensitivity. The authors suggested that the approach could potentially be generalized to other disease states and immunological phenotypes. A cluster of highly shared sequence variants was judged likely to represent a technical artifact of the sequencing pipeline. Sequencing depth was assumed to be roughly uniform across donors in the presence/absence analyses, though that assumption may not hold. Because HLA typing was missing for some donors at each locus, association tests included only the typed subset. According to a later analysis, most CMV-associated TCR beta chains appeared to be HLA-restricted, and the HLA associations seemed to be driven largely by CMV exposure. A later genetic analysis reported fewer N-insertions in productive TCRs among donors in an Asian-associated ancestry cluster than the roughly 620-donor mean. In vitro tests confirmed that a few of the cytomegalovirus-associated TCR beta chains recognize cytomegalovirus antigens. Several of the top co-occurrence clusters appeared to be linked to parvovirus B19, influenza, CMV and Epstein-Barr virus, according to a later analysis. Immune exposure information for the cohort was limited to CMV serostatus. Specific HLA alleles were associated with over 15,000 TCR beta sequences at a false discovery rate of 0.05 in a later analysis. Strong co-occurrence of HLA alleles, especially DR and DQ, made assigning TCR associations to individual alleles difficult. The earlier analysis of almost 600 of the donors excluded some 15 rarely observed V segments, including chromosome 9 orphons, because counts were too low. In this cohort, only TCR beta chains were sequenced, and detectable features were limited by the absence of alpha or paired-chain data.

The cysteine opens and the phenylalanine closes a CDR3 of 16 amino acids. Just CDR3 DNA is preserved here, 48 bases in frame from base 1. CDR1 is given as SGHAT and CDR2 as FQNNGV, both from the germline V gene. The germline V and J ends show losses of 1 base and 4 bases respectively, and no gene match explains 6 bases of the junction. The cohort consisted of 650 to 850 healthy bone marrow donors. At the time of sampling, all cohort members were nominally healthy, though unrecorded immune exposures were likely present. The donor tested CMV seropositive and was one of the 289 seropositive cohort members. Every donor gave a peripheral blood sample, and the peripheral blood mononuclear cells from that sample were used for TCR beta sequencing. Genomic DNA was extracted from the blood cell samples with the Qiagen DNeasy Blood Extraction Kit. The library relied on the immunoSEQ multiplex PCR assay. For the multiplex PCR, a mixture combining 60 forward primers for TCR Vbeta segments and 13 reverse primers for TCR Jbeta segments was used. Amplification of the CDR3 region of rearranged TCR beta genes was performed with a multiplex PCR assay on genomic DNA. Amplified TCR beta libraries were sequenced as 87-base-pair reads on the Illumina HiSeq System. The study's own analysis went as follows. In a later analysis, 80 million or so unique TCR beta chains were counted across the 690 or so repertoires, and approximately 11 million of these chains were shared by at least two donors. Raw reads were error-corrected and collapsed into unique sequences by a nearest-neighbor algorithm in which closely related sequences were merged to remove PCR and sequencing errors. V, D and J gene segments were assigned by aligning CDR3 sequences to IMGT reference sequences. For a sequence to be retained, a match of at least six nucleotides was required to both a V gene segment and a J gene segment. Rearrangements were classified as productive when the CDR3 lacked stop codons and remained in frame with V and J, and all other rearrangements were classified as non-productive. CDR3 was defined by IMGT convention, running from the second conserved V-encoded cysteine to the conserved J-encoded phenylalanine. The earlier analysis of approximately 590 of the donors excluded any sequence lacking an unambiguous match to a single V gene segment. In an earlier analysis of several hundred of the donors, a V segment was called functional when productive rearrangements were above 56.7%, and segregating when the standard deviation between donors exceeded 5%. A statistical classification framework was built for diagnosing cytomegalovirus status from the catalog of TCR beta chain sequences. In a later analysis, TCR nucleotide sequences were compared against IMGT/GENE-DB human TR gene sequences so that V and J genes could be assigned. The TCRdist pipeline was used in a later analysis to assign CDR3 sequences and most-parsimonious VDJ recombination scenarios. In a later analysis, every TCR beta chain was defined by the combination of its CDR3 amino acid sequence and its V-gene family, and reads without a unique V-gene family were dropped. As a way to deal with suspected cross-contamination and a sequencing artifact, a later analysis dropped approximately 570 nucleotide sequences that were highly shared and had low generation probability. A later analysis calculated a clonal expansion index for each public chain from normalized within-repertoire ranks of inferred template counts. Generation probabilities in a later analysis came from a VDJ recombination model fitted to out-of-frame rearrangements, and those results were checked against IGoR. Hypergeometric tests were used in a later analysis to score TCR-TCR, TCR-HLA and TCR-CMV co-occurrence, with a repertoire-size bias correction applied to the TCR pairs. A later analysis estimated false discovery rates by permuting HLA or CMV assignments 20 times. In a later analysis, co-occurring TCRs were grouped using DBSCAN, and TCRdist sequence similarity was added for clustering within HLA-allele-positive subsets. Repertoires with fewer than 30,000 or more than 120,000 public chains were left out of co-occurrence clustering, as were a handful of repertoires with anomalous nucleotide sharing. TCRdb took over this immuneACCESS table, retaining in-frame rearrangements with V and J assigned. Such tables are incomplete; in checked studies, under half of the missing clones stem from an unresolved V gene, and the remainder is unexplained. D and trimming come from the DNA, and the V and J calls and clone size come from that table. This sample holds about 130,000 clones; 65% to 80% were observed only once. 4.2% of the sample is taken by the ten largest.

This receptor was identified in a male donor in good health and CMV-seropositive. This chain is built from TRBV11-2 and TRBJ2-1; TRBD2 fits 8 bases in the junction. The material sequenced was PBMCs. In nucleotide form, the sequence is TGTGCCAGCAGCTTAGTTGCGGGGGGTCCGTACAATGAGCAGTTCTTC. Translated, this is CASSLVAGGPYNEQFF. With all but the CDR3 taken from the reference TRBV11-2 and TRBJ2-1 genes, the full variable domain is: EAGVAQSPRYKIIEKRQSVAFWCNPISGHATLYWYQQILGQGPKLLIQFQNNGVVDDSQLPKDRFSAERLKGVDSTLKIQPAKLEDSAVYLCASSLVAGGPYNEQFFGPGTRLTVL.